A selection of T cell receptor beta chains follows, all from one sample in a study of blood T cells in healthy people across ages. Via MiXCR, TCRdb re-called the 5' RACE reads, giving one row per CDR3 protein. The data contain some 1 million distinct CDR3 sequences, under 55% of them seen just once; the ten biggest clones take up approximately 19%. What was sequenced was blood. The receptors originated from a woman between 55 and 75 years old in good health. Each CDR3 is given with its conserved first and last residue. Each record gives: D gene, V gene, CDR3 protein. A D gene is named only where the DNA matches it firmly.

>TRBD2|TRBV27
CASSSRASGSTDTQYF
>.|TRBV2
CASSEDARRTRETQYF
>TRBD1|TRBV29-1
CSVEGEVRGQGRPQYGYTF
>.|TRBV4-3
CASSQDGSASGELFF
>TRBD1|TRBV3-1
CASSQENRGGIQYF
>.|TRBV18
CASSPSTLRDPEQYF
>TRBD1|TRBV20-1
CSAEQGAVGETQYF
>.|TRBV29-1
CSHGQATYNEQFF
>.|TRBV4-1
CASSQEGGAQTQYF
>.|TRBV29-1
CSVTGTPKINGQFF
>.|TRBV25-1
CASSEPGRNTEAFF
>TRBD1|TRBV5-5
CASSLKGASSPLHF
>.|TRBV6-5
CASSAQGRAYEQYF
>.|TRBV13
CASSPRQGLTYNEQFF